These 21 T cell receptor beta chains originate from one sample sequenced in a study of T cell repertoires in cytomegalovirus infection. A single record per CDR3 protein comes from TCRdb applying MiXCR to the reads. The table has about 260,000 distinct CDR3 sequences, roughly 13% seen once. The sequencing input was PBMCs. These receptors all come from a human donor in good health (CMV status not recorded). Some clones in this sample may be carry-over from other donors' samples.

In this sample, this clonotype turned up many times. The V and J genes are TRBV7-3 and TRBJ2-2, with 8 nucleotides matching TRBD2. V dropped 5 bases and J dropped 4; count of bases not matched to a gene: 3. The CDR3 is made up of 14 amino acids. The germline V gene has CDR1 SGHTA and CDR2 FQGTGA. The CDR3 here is CASSQAGATGELFF. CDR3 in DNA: TGTGCCAGCAGCCAAGCGGGAGCCACCGGGGAGCTGTTTTTT.

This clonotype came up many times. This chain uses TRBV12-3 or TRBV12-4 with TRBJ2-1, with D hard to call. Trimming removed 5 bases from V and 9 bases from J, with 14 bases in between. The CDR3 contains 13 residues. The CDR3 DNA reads TGTGCCAGCAGTGACTCGGCCCAAGTTGAGCAGTTCTTC. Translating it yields CASSDSAQVEQFF.

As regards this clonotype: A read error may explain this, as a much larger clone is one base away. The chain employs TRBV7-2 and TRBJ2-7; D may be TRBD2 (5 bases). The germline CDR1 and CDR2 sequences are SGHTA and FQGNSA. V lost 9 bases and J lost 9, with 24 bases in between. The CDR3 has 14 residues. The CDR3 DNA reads TGTGCCAGAAGTCTGGGTCAGACTACCCGAGGGCAGTACTTC. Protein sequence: CARSLGQTTRGQYF. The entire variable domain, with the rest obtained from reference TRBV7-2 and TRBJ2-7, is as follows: GAGVSQSPSNKVTEKGKDVELRCDPISGHTALYWYRQSLGQGLEFLIYFQGNSAPDKSGLPSDRFSAERTGGSVSTLTIQRTQQEDSAVYLCARSLGQTTRGQYFGPGTRLTVT.

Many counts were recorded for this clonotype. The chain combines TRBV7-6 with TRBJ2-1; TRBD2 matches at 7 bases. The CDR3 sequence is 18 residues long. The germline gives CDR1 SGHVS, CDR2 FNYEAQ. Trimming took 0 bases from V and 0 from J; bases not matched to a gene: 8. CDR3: CASSLAPPAGTSYNEQFF. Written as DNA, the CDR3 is TGTGCCAGCAGCTTAGCACCCCCAGCGGGGACCTCCTACAATGAGCAGTTCTTC.

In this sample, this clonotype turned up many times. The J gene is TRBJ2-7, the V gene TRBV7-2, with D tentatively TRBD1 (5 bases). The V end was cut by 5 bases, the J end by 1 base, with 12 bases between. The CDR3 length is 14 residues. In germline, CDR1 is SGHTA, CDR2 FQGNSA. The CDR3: CASSPRQISYEQYF. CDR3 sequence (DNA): TGTGCCAGCAGCCCCCGACAGATTTCCTACGAGCAGTACTTC.

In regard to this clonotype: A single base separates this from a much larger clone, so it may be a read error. Here the CDR3 reads CAGSARTGEAFF. DNA for the CDR3: TGTGCCGGCAGTGCCCGGACTGGTGAAGCTTTCTTT. The chain combines TRBV6-2 or TRBV6-3 with TRBJ1-1; D is unclear. The germline CDR1 and CDR2 sequences are MNHEY and SVGEGT. This CDR3 has 12 residues.

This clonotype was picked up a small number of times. For the CDR3, the DNA is TGCAGCGTTGAAGAATCAGGACGAGGAAACACCATATATTTT. Protein: CSVEESGRGNTIYF. The chain couples TRBV29-1 to TRBJ1-3; unclear D gene. Germline V CDR1 and CDR2: SQVTM, ANQGSEA. There are 14 residues in the CDR3. V gave up 0 bases and J gave up 4 bases, with 10 bases separating them.

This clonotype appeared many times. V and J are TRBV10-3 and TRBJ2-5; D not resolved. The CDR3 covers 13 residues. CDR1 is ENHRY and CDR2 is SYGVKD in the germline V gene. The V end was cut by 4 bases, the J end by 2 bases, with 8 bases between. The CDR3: CAISAGAQETQYF. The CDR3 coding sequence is TGTGCCATCAGTGCGGGCGCACAAGAGACCCAGTACTTC.

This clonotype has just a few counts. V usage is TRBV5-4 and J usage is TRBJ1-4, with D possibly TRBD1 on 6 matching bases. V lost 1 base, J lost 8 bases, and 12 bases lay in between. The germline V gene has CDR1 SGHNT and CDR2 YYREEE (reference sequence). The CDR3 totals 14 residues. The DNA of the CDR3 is TGTGCCAGCAGCTTGCCGGGGGCGGAGGAAAAACTGTTTTTT. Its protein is CASSLPGAEEKLFF.

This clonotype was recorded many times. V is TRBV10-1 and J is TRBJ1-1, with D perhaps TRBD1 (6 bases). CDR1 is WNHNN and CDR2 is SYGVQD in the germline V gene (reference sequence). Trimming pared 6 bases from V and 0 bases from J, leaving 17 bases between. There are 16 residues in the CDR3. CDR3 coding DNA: TGCGCCAGCAGGGTGCCCCAACACAGGGTGAACACTGAAGCTTTCTTT. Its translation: CASRVPQHRVNTEAFF.

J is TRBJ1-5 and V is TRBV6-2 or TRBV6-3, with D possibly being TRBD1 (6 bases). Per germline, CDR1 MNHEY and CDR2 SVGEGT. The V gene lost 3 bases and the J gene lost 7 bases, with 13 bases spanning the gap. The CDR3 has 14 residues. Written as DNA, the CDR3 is TGTGCCAGCAGTTATCCCGGGGGCAGACAGCCCCAGCATTTT. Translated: CASSYPGGRQPQHF.

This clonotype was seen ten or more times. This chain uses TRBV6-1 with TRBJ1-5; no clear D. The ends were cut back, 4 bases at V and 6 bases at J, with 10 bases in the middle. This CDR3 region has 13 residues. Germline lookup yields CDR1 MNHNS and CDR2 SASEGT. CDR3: CASSVKGGQPQHF. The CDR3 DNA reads TGTGCCAGCAGTGTAAAGGGAGGTCAGCCCCAGCATTTT.

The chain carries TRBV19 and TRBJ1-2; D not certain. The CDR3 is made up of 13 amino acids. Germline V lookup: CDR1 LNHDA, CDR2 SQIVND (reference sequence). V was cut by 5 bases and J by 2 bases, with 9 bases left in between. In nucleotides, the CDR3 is TGTGCCAGTAGTGGAGGACGGAACTATGGCTACACCTTC. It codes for CASSGGRNYGYTF.

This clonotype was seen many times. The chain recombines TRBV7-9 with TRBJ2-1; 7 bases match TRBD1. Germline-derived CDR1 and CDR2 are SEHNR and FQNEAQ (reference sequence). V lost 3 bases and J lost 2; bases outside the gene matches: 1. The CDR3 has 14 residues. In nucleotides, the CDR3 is TGTGCCAGCAGCTTTGGACAGGCCTACAATGAGCAGTTCTTC. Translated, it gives CASSFGQAYNEQFF.

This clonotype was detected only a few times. Here the CDR3 DNA reads TGTGCCAGCTACGCAGCGGCCGAAAAACTGTTTTTT. It encodes CASYAAAEKLFF. V gene TRBV18 combines with J gene TRBJ1-4; D ambiguous. This CDR3 is 12 amino acids long. The V and J ends lost 7 bases and 8 bases respectively, with 11 bases between them. The germline gives CDR1 KGHSH, CDR2 LQKENI.

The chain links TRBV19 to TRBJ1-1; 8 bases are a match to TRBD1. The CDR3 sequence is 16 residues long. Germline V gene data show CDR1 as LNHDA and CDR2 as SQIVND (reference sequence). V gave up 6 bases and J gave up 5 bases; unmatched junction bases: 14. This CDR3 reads CASSRRTGSIITEAFF. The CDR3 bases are TGTGCCAGTAGCCGCCGGACAGGGTCCATAATAACTGAAGCTTTCTTT.

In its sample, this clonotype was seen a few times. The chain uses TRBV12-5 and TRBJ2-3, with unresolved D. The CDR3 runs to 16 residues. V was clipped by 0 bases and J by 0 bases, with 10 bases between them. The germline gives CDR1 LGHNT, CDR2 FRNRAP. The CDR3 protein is CASGLVIAISTDTQYF. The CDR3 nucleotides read TGTGCTAGTGGTTTGGTAATCGCTATTAGCACAGATACGCAGTATTTT.

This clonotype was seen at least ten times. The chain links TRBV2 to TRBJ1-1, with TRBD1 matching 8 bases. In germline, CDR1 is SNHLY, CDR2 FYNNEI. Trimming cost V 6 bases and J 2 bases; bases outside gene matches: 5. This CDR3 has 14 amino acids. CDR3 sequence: CASRPGQANTEAFF. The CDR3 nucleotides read TGTGCCAGCAGGCCGGGACAGGCCAACACTGAAGCTTTCTTT.

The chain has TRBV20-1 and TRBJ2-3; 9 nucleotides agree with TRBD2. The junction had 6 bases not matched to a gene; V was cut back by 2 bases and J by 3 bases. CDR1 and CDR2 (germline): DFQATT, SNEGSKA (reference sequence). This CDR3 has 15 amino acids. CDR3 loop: CSARSSGGRTDTQYF. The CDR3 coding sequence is TGCAGTGCTAGATCCAGCGGGGGGAGGACAGATACGCAGTATTTT.

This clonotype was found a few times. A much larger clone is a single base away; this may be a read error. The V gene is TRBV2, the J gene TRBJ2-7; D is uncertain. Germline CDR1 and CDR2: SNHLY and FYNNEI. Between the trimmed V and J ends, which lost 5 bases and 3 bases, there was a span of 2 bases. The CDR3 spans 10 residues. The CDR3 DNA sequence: TGTGCCAGCAGTATCTACGAGCAGTACTTC. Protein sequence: CASSIYEQYF.

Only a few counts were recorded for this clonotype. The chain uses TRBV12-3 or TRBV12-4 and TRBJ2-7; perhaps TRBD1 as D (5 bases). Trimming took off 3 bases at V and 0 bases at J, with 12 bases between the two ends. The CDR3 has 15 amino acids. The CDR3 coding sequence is TGTGCCAGCAGTTTTAGTACAGGAAGCTCCTACGAGCAGTACTTC. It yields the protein CASSFSTGSSYEQYF.